This T cell receptor beta chain comes out of a study of blood T cells in healthy people across ages. As for this clonotype: The antigen is undetermined.

This CDR3 has 14 amino acids. The V end lost 0 bases, the J end lost 5 bases, and 9 bases lay between the germline ends. Germline assignment: CDR1 SGDLS and CDR2 YYNGEE. Study results and caveats: TCR beta diversity, measured per million T cells, fell in a roughly linear way with age.

Through a sample-barcoded 5' primer and a J-beta primer mix, a second PCR was run for roughly 6 to 12 cycles. TCRdb reprocessed the 5' RACE reads with MiXCR, giving one entry per CDR3 protein. The sample has around 1,000,000 distinct CDR3 sequences, approximately 25% seen once. This sample also appeared in a second study, on T cells of mothers and their children. That publication notes: Some 2.7 million TCR beta reads per child versus over 9 million per mother.

The sample consisted of blood. This receptor was taken from a girl aged 2 to 10 in good health. The chain couples TRBV9 to TRBJ2-1; D remains ambiguous. The CDR3 DNA sequence: TGTGCCAGCAGCGTAGAGATAGCTAACAATGAGCAGTTCTTC. Its translation is CASSVEIANNEQFF.